Listed below are T cell receptor beta chains from one sample, sequenced in a study of identical twins. MiXCR, applied by TCRdb to the 5' RACE reads, yields one record per CDR3 protein. This table has nearly 900,000 distinct CDR3 sequences, roughly an eighth appearing once. The same data also went into a second study, on yellow fever vaccine responses in identical twins.

Sample: PBMCs. These receptors all stem from a woman under 30 in good health. Both conserved end residues are part of each CDR3. Fields, in order: clone size, D gene, J gene, V gene, CDR3 protein, CDR3 DNA. The D gene is left open where the match is weak. A row's size may be missing; if present it is once, few, many or a size class.

clone_size: once
d_call: TRBD2
j_call: TRBJ2-7
v_call: TRBV27
cdr3_aa: CASSLTGTKRREQYF
cdr3_nt: TGTGCCAGCAGTTTGACCGGGACTAAGAGGAGGGAGCAGTACTTC

clone_size: few
d_call: NA
j_call: TRBJ2-1
v_call: TRBV7-9
cdr3_aa: CASSTGTAEQFF
cdr3_nt: TGTGCCAGCAGCACCGGGACGGCTGAGCAGTTCTTC

clone_size: NA
d_call: TRBD1
j_call: TRBJ2-6
v_call: TRBV7-2
cdr3_aa: CASSLVPPGGYSGANVLTF
cdr3_nt: TGTGCCAGCAGCTTAGTGCCGCCAGGGGGTTACTCTGGGGCCAACGTCCTGACTTTC

clone_size: NA
d_call: NA
j_call: TRBJ1-6
v_call: TRBV12-3/TRBV12-4
cdr3_aa: CASSFTQGGSPLHF
cdr3_nt: TGTGCCAGCAGTTTCACACAGGGCGGCTCACCCCTCCACTTT

clone_size: many
d_call: NA
j_call: TRBJ2-3
v_call: TRBV4-2
cdr3_aa: CASSQGDTDTQYF
cdr3_nt: TGTGCCAGCAGCCAAGGGGACACAGATACGCAGTATTTT

clone_size: few
d_call: NA
j_call: TRBJ1-4
v_call: TRBV7-2
cdr3_aa: CASSLGRTVPEKLFF
cdr3_nt: TGTGCCAGCAGCTTAGGGAGGACAGTCCCCGAAAAACTGTTTTTT

clone_size: NA
d_call: TRBD2
j_call: TRBJ2-1
v_call: TRBV20-1
cdr3_aa: CSPSSGGTNNEQFF
cdr3_nt: TGCAGTCCCTCAAGCGGGGGGACGAACAATGAGCAGTTCTTC

clone_size: few
d_call: TRBD2
j_call: TRBJ2-7
v_call: TRBV11-1
cdr3_aa: CASSLERSPKTSGKYEQYF
cdr3_nt: TGTGCCAGCAGCTTAGAAAGGAGTCCGAAGACTAGCGGGAAATACGAGCAGTACTTC

clone_size: few
d_call: NA
j_call: TRBJ2-7
v_call: TRBV5-5
cdr3_aa: CASSWVAGVGAGYEQYF
cdr3_nt: TGTGCCAGCAGCTGGGTAGCAGGGGTTGGAGCCGGGTACGAGCAGTACTTC

clone_size: few
d_call: NA
j_call: TRBJ2-1
v_call: TRBV5-6
cdr3_aa: CASSLRSYSSYNEQFF
cdr3_nt: TGTGCCAGCAGCTTGAGATCGTATAGCTCCTACAATGAGCAGTTCTTC

clone_size: few
d_call: NA
j_call: TRBJ2-2
v_call: TRBV7-9
cdr3_aa: CASSPTLGELFF
cdr3_nt: TGTGCCAGCAGCCCTACCCTGGGGGAGCTGTTTTTT

clone_size: few
d_call: NA
j_call: TRBJ2-3
v_call: TRBV29-1
cdr3_aa: CSVVVQATSTDTQYF
cdr3_nt: TGCAGCGTTGTTGTACAGGCTACTAGCACAGATACGCAGTATTTT

clone_size: many
d_call: NA
j_call: TRBJ2-3
v_call: TRBV3-1
cdr3_aa: CASSQDYFSTDTQYF
cdr3_nt: TGTGCCAGCAGCCAAGATTACTTTAGCACAGATACGCAGTATTTT

clone_size: few
d_call: TRBD2
j_call: TRBJ2-3
v_call: TRBV7-9
cdr3_aa: CASSLAGGRRSTDTQYF
cdr3_nt: TGTGCCAGCAGCCTCGCGGGGGGGCGAAGATCAACAGATACGCAGTATTTT

clone_size: few
d_call: NA
j_call: TRBJ2-1
v_call: TRBV5-1
cdr3_aa: CASSLAGKTSRSSYNEQFF
cdr3_nt: TGCGCCAGCAGCTTGGCCGGTAAGACTTCTCGGAGCTCCTACAATGAGCAGTTCTTC

clone_size: few
d_call: TRBD2
j_call: TRBJ2-1
v_call: TRBV6-2/TRBV6-3
cdr3_aa: CASSYPRSTSGGASVEQFF
cdr3_nt: TGTGCCAGCAGTTACCCCAGGTCTACTAGCGGGGGGGCTTCGGTCGAGCAGTTCTTC

clone_size: NA
d_call: TRBD2
j_call: TRBJ2-7
v_call: TRBV4-1
cdr3_aa: CASSQGTSGIWEQYF
cdr3_nt: TGCGCCAGCAGCCAAGGAACTAGCGGGATATGGGAGCAGTACTTC

clone_size: many
d_call: TRBD2
j_call: TRBJ2-7
v_call: TRBV5-1
cdr3_aa: CASSSKLADTYEQYF
cdr3_nt: TGCGCCAGCAGCAGTAAACTAGCGGACACCTACGAGCAGTACTTC

clone_size: few
d_call: TRBD2
j_call: TRBJ2-1
v_call: TRBV11-2
cdr3_aa: CASSLEDSGPMLNEQFF
cdr3_nt: TGTGCCAGCAGCTTAGAGGATAGCGGGCCCATGCTTAATGAGCAGTTCTTC

clone_size: few
d_call: TRBD1
j_call: TRBJ2-7
v_call: TRBV10-2
cdr3_aa: CASSESRAGGGYEQYF
cdr3_nt: TGCGCCAGCAGTGAGTCGAGGGCAGGGGGTGGCTACGAGCAGTACTTC

clone_size: few
d_call: TRBD2
j_call: TRBJ2-5
v_call: TRBV20-1
cdr3_aa: CSAPLAGAGETQYF
cdr3_nt: TGCAGTGCTCCTCTAGCGGGGGCCGGAGAGACCCAGTACTTC

clone_size: NA
d_call: NA
j_call: TRBJ2-3
v_call: TRBV6-5
cdr3_aa: CASSYSMGHTDTQYF
cdr3_nt: TGTGCCAGCAGTTACTCGATGGGCCACACAGATACGCAGTATTTT

clone_size: few
d_call: NA
j_call: TRBJ2-2
v_call: TRBV5-1
cdr3_aa: CASSSGLGGTGELFF
cdr3_nt: TGCGCCAGCAGCTCGGGCCTCGGTGGGACCGGGGAGCTGTTTTTT

clone_size: NA
d_call: NA
j_call: TRBJ1-1
v_call: TRBV5-5
cdr3_aa: CASSRSGVNTEAFF
cdr3_nt: TGTGCCAGCAGCCGTTCCGGCGTCAACACTGAAGCTTTCTTT

clone_size: NA
d_call: TRBD1
j_call: TRBJ2-2
v_call: TRBV5-1
cdr3_aa: CASSLAPGTANTGELFF
cdr3_nt: TGCGCCAGCAGCTTGGCCCCCGGGACAGCGAACACCGGGGAGCTGTTTTTT

clone_size: few
d_call: TRBD2
j_call: TRBJ2-1
v_call: TRBV7-3
cdr3_aa: CASSLSYSYRGRVSYNEQFF
cdr3_nt: TGTGCCAGCAGCTTATCGTACTCGTATCGCGGGAGGGTCTCCTACAATGAGCAGTTCTTC

clone_size: NA
d_call: NA
j_call: TRBJ1-6
v_call: TRBV19
cdr3_aa: CASTDGGASPLHF
cdr3_nt: TGTGCCAGTACCGATGGGGGGGCTTCACCCCTCCACTTT

clone_size: NA
d_call: TRBD1
j_call: TRBJ1-2
v_call: TRBV7-2
cdr3_aa: CASSYLTGPRYGYTF
cdr3_nt: TGTGCCAGCAGCTATTTGACAGGGCCTCGATATGGCTACACCTTC

clone_size: NA
d_call: NA
j_call: TRBJ2-3
v_call: TRBV12-3/TRBV12-4
cdr3_aa: CASSYSTDPSTDTQYF
cdr3_nt: TGTGCCAGCAGTTACTCGACAGACCCCAGCACAGATACGCAGTATTTT

clone_size: NA
d_call: NA
j_call: TRBJ2-2
v_call: TRBV11-2
cdr3_aa: CASSLGAGPFAGELFF
cdr3_nt: TGTGCCAGCAGCTTAGGGGCAGGGCCTTTCGCCGGGGAGCTGTTTTTT

clone_size: NA
d_call: TRBD2
j_call: TRBJ2-1
v_call: TRBV19
cdr3_aa: CASSRVAGVNEQFF
cdr3_nt: TGTGCCAGTAGTAGGGTAGCGGGAGTTAATGAGCAGTTCTTC

clone_size: few
d_call: TRBD1
j_call: TRBJ1-1
v_call: TRBV7-2
cdr3_aa: CASSLTQGVTEAFF
cdr3_nt: TGTGCCAGCAGCTTAACACAGGGGGTGACTGAAGCTTTCTTT

clone_size: many
d_call: NA
j_call: TRBJ2-1
v_call: TRBV5-1
cdr3_aa: CASSPDGFGEFYNEQFF
cdr3_nt: TGCGCCAGCAGCCCTGATGGCTTTGGAGAGTTCTACAATGAGCAGTTCTTC

clone_size: NA
d_call: NA
j_call: TRBJ2-1
v_call: TRBV5-1
cdr3_aa: CASSRPGLPSSYNEQFF
cdr3_nt: TGCGCCAGCAGCAGACCGGGACTCCCGAGCTCCTACAATGAGCAGTTCTTC

clone_size: NA
d_call: NA
j_call: TRBJ2-2
v_call: TRBV9
cdr3_aa: CASMSATNTGELFF
cdr3_nt: TGTGCCAGCATGTCGGCCACGAACACCGGGGAGCTGTTTTTT

clone_size: few
d_call: NA
j_call: TRBJ1-1
v_call: TRBV7-9
cdr3_aa: CASSYGTRSGAFF
cdr3_nt: TGTGCCAGCAGCTACGGGACCCGGTCGGGAGCTTTCTTT